This entry features one T cell receptor (beta chain) sequence. Treatment noted: oral pan-JAK inhibitor, 5-10 mg twice daily. In germline, CDR1 is MNHEY, CDR2 SVGAGI. The V segment lost 7 bases and the J segment 9 bases; nucleotides outside the gene matches: 2. This CDR3 has 11 amino acids. The data are from a study of CD8+ T cells in alopecia areata. For the study at large: Oral tofacitinib, 5 to 10 mg twice daily, was given in an open-label trial.

RNA was isolated and reverse transcribed to cDNA, the sequencing template. Produced via immunoSEQ multiplex PCR; TCRdb's table is partial and in-frame only. The sample carries 200,000 to 250,000 clones, around 66% recorded once. The chain combines TRBV6-5 with TRBJ2-1; 8 bases map to TRBD2. This material consisted of CD4+ T cells sorted from blood, taken at week 4, from a patient treated with tofacitinib. The sequence came from a human donor with alopecia areata. The CDR3 bases are TGTGCCAGCACCGGGGGGGGTGAGCAGTTCTTC. Encoded protein: CASTGGGEQFF.